A selection of T cell receptor beta chains follows, all from one sample in a study of T cell responses to AZD1222 COVID-19 vaccine. Generated by immunoSEQ multiplex PCR, the TCRdb table keeps only in-frame clones and is missing some. This repertoire shows 100,000 to 150,000 clones, roughly 89% found once; its top ten account for roughly 10%. The input for sequencing was peripheral blood, taken on day 0 of MenACWY control vaccination. Receptors originate from an adult in good health. CDR3s include the opening cysteine and the closing phenylalanine or tryptophan. A D gene is named only where the DNA matches it firmly. The listing skips clone size in some rows; elsewhere it reads once, few, many or a size class.

v_call: TRBV7-2
j_call: TRBJ2-4
d_call: NA
clone_size: NA
cdr3_aa: CASSLGGAKNIQYF
cdr3_nt: TGTGCCAGCAGCTTAGGAGGGGCCAAAAACATTCAGTACTTC

v_call: TRBV7-2
j_call: TRBJ1-1
d_call: NA
clone_size: NA
cdr3_aa: CASSRRTTTNTEAFF
cdr3_nt: TGTGCCAGCAGTCGTCGGACCACCACGAACACTGAAGCTTTCTTT

v_call: TRBV4-3
j_call: TRBJ1-2
d_call: NA
clone_size: NA
cdr3_aa: CASSQDTRDGYTF
cdr3_nt: TGCGCCAGCAGCCAAGATACAAGAGATGGCTACACCTTC

v_call: TRBV24-1
j_call: TRBJ2-1
d_call: NA
clone_size: once
cdr3_aa: CATSLRLSEQFF
cdr3_nt: TGTGCCACCAGTCTGAGGTTGTCTGAGCAGTTCTTC

v_call: TRBV5-1
j_call: TRBJ2-2
d_call: TRBD2
clone_size: NA
cdr3_aa: CASSYNSGSTGELFF
cdr3_nt: TGCGCCAGCAGTTATAATAGCGGGAGCACCGGGGAGCTGTTTTTT

v_call: TRBV18
j_call: TRBJ2-5
d_call: TRBD2
clone_size: NA
cdr3_aa: CASSPGAGGQETQYF
cdr3_nt: TGTGCCAGCTCACCGGGAGCGGGAGGGCAAGAGACCCAGTACTTC

v_call: TRBV5-1
j_call: TRBJ1-1
d_call: NA
clone_size: NA
cdr3_aa: CASSLVGSPNTEAFF
cdr3_nt: TGCGCCAGCAGCTTGGTGGGGTCCCCGAACACTGAAGCTTTCTTT

v_call: TRBV27
j_call: TRBJ1-1
d_call: NA
clone_size: NA
cdr3_aa: CASSFFGNTEAFF
cdr3_nt: TGTGCCAGCAGTTTTTTCGGGAACACTGAAGCTTTCTTT

v_call: TRBV9
j_call: TRBJ1-4
d_call: NA
clone_size: NA
cdr3_aa: CASSGRDGDEKLFF
cdr3_nt: TGTGCCAGCAGCGGCCGGGACGGGGATGAAAAACTGTTTTTT

v_call: TRBV7-9
j_call: TRBJ1-4
d_call: NA
clone_size: NA
cdr3_aa: CASSSDQGGVWEKLFF
cdr3_nt: TGTGCCAGCAGCTCTGACCAGGGAGGTGTATGGGAAAAACTGTTTTTT

v_call: TRBV4-1
j_call: TRBJ1-4
d_call: TRBD1
clone_size: NA
cdr3_aa: CASSQDPTGVEKLFF
cdr3_nt: TGCGCCAGCAGCCAGGACCCTACAGGGGTCGAAAAACTGTTTTTT

v_call: TRBV10-3
j_call: TRBJ2-7
d_call: NA
clone_size: NA
cdr3_aa: CAISESGNSDEQYF
cdr3_nt: TGTGCCATCAGTGAGTCGGGCAACAGCGACGAGCAGTACTTC

v_call: TRBV21-1
j_call: TRBJ1-6
d_call: NA
clone_size: few
cdr3_aa: CASSKSGARVRHNSPLHF
cdr3_nt: TGTGCCAGCAGCAAAAGCGGTGCCAGGGTTCGGCATAATTCACCCCTCCACTTT

v_call: TRBV5-1
j_call: TRBJ2-3
d_call: TRBD2
clone_size: NA
cdr3_aa: CASSLDGRTSADTQYF
cdr3_nt: TGCGCCAGCAGCTTGGACGGCAGGACTAGCGCTGATACGCAGTATTTT

v_call: TRBV6-2/TRBV6-3
j_call: TRBJ1-2
d_call: NA
clone_size: NA
cdr3_aa: CASSTVRNNGYTF
cdr3_nt: TGTGCCAGCAGTACCGTCCGGAATAATGGCTACACCTTC

v_call: TRBV7-9
j_call: TRBJ1-5
d_call: NA
clone_size: NA
cdr3_aa: CASSLLGQNQPQHF
cdr3_nt: TGTGCCAGCAGCTTGCTAGGGCAGAATCAGCCCCAGCATTTT

v_call: TRBV12-3/TRBV12-4
j_call: TRBJ2-3
d_call: NA
clone_size: NA
cdr3_aa: CASRQDSTDTQYF
cdr3_nt: TGTGCCAGCAGACAGGATAGCACAGATACGCAGTATTTT

v_call: TRBV7-3
j_call: TRBJ1-6
d_call: NA
clone_size: once
cdr3_aa: CASSTLGGENSPLHF
cdr3_nt: TGTGCCAGCAGCACCCTAGGGGGGGAAAATTCACCCCTCCACTTT

v_call: TRBV7-3
j_call: TRBJ2-3
d_call: NA
clone_size: NA
cdr3_aa: CASSLTKQGPQYF
cdr3_nt: TGTGCCAGCAGCTTAACGAAGCAGGGTCCGCAGTATTTT

v_call: TRBV30
j_call: TRBJ2-1
d_call: TRBD2
clone_size: NA
cdr3_aa: CAWRASGTYNEQFF
cdr3_nt: TGTGCCTGGAGGGCTAGCGGAACCTACAATGAGCAGTTCTTC

v_call: TRBV7-9
j_call: TRBJ2-3
d_call: TRBD2
clone_size: few
cdr3_aa: CASSWGLAGGNTQYF
cdr3_nt: TGTGCCAGCAGCTGGGGACTAGCGGGGGGGAATACGCAGTATTTT

v_call: TRBV24-1
j_call: TRBJ2-7
d_call: TRBD2
clone_size: NA
cdr3_aa: CATSGGTSGAYEQYF
cdr3_nt: TGTGCCACCAGTGGGGGGACTAGCGGTGCCTACGAGCAGTACTTC

v_call: TRBV2
j_call: TRBJ2-6
d_call: NA
clone_size: NA
cdr3_aa: CASSREQGLASGANVLTF
cdr3_nt: TGTGCCAGCAGTCGGGAACAGGGATTAGCCTCTGGGGCCAACGTCCTGACTTTC

v_call: TRBV19
j_call: TRBJ2-5
d_call: NA
clone_size: NA
cdr3_aa: CASSSRLGRGGETQYF
cdr3_nt: TGTGCCAGTAGTTCACGACTGGGACGAGGGGGAGAGACCCAGTACTTC

v_call: TRBV4-1
j_call: TRBJ1-2
d_call: NA
clone_size: NA
cdr3_aa: CASSQRNTGFGYGYTF
cdr3_nt: TGCGCCAGCAGCCAACGGAACACAGGGTTTGGCTATGGCTACACCTTC

v_call: TRBV5-4
j_call: TRBJ2-7
d_call: TRBD2
clone_size: NA
cdr3_aa: CAGSLWTRNEQYF
cdr3_nt: TGTGCCGGCAGCTTGTGGACTAGGAACGAGCAGTACTTC

v_call: TRBV23-1
j_call: TRBJ1-3
d_call: TRBD1
clone_size: NA
cdr3_aa: CASSPDRDSGNTIYF
cdr3_nt: TGCGCCAGCAGCCCAGACAGGGACTCTGGAAACACCATATATTTT

v_call: TRBV19
j_call: TRBJ1-2
d_call: NA
clone_size: NA
cdr3_aa: CASSIGPGMPIYGYTF
cdr3_nt: TGTGCCAGTAGTATAGGGCCAGGGATGCCCATCTATGGCTACACCTTC

v_call: TRBV6-5
j_call: TRBJ2-1
d_call: NA
clone_size: NA
cdr3_aa: CASSYPRGNEQFF
cdr3_nt: TGTGCCAGCAGTTACCCCCGGGGTAATGAGCAGTTCTTC

v_call: TRBV10-3
j_call: TRBJ1-5
d_call: NA
clone_size: NA
cdr3_aa: CAIRGGDGPQHF
cdr3_nt: TGTGCCATCAGGGGAGGGGATGGGCCCCAGCATTTT

v_call: TRBV19
j_call: TRBJ2-1
d_call: NA
clone_size: NA
cdr3_aa: CAVSGSPHEQFF
cdr3_nt: TGTGCCGTATCTGGCAGCCCGCATGAGCAGTTCTTC

v_call: TRBV7-3
j_call: TRBJ1-5
d_call: NA
clone_size: NA
cdr3_aa: CASSFSYSNQPQHF
cdr3_nt: TGTGCCAGCAGCTTCTCATATAGCAATCAGCCCCAGCATTTT

v_call: TRBV11-2
j_call: TRBJ1-1
d_call: NA
clone_size: NA
cdr3_aa: CASTRTRLAAEAFF
cdr3_nt: TGTGCCAGCACAAGGACTCGACTAGCGGCTGAAGCTTTCTTT

v_call: TRBV20-1
j_call: TRBJ2-1
d_call: NA
clone_size: NA
cdr3_aa: CSASGQSYNEQFF
cdr3_nt: TGCAGTGCTAGTGGACAATCCTACAATGAGCAGTTCTTC

v_call: TRBV12-3/TRBV12-4
j_call: TRBJ2-1
d_call: TRBD2
clone_size: NA
cdr3_aa: CASGLAGVLQFF
cdr3_nt: TGTGCCAGCGGACTAGCGGGAGTTTTACAGTTCTTC

v_call: TRBV24-1
j_call: TRBJ2-1
d_call: TRBD2
clone_size: few
cdr3_aa: CATSDFPQKRIAGGNEQFF
cdr3_nt: TGTGCCACCAGTGATTTCCCACAGAAGAGAATAGCGGGAGGGAATGAGCAGTTCTTC

v_call: TRBV7-2
j_call: TRBJ2-1
d_call: NA
clone_size: once
cdr3_aa: CASSVDSGRNEQFF
cdr3_nt: TGTGCCAGCAGCGTTGATTCAGGGCGGAATGAGCAGTTCTTC

v_call: TRBV3-1/TRBV3-2
j_call: TRBJ2-6
d_call: NA
clone_size: NA
cdr3_aa: CASSQDLGKWVSGANVLTF
cdr3_nt: TGTGCCAGCAGCCAAGATCTGGGGAAGTGGGTGTCTGGGGCCAACGTCCTGACTTTC

v_call: TRBV15
j_call: TRBJ2-6
d_call: NA
clone_size: NA
cdr3_aa: CATKRDNFFSGANVLTF
cdr3_nt: TGTGCCACCAAAAGGGACAACTTCTTCTCTGGGGCCAACGTCCTGACTTTC

v_call: TRBV28
j_call: TRBJ2-1
d_call: NA
clone_size: NA
cdr3_aa: CASSLGFNEQFF
cdr3_nt: TGTGCCAGCAGTTTAGGGTTCAATGAGCAGTTCTTC

v_call: TRBV9
j_call: TRBJ1-2
d_call: TRBD1
clone_size: NA
cdr3_aa: CASSPTGINYGYTF
cdr3_nt: TGTGCCAGCAGCCCGACAGGGATAAACTATGGCTACACCTTC

v_call: TRBV5-5
j_call: TRBJ1-1
d_call: NA
clone_size: NA
cdr3_aa: CASSLAATNTEAFF
cdr3_nt: TGTGCCAGCAGCTTGGCAGCAACTAACACTGAAGCTTTCTTT

v_call: TRBV7-8
j_call: TRBJ1-3
d_call: NA
clone_size: NA
cdr3_aa: CASSLRGPSGNTIYF
cdr3_nt: TGTGCCAGCAGCTTAAGGGGACCCTCTGGAAACACCATATATTTT

v_call: TRBV9
j_call: TRBJ2-3
d_call: TRBD2
clone_size: NA
cdr3_aa: CASSPPRRELTDTQYF
cdr3_nt: TGTGCCAGCAGCCCTCCTAGGCGGGAGCTCACAGATACGCAGTATTTT

v_call: TRBV5-1
j_call: TRBJ1-5
d_call: TRBD1
clone_size: few
cdr3_aa: CASSIGTDHSNQPQHF
cdr3_nt: TGCGCCAGCAGCATCGGGACAGACCATAGCAATCAGCCCCAGCATTTT

v_call: TRBV2
j_call: TRBJ2-7
d_call: NA
clone_size: NA
cdr3_aa: CASSVLGPPDRHEQYF
cdr3_nt: TGTGCCAGCAGTGTTTTGGGGCCCCCAGACCGGCACGAGCAGTACTTC

v_call: TRBV2
j_call: TRBJ1-5
d_call: TRBD1
clone_size: NA
cdr3_aa: CASSEALGTGFDRPQHF
cdr3_nt: TGTGCCAGCAGTGAAGCGCTTGGGACAGGGTTCGATCGGCCCCAGCATTTT

v_call: TRBV5-3
j_call: TRBJ2-3
d_call: TRBD2
clone_size: NA
cdr3_aa: CARSSYPFKREGTDTQYF
cdr3_nt: TGTGCCAGAAGCTCGTATCCCTTTAAGCGGGAGGGTACAGATACGCAGTATTTT

v_call: TRBV28
j_call: TRBJ1-5
d_call: NA
clone_size: NA
cdr3_aa: CASSFFMGTKNQPQHF
cdr3_nt: TGTGCCAGCAGTTTCTTTATGGGGACTAAGAATCAGCCCCAGCATTTT

v_call: TRBV12-3/TRBV12-4
j_call: TRBJ2-1
d_call: NA
clone_size: once
cdr3_aa: CASRRTLLDEQFF
cdr3_nt: TGTGCCAGCCGGCGTACCCTGTTGGATGAGCAGTTCTTC